This passage covers 26 T cell receptor beta chains from one sample sequenced in a study of shared clonotypes between healthy human individuals. TCRdb's table, derived via immunoSEQ multiplex PCR, lists solely in-frame clones and lacks some. This table has hundreds of thousands of clones, roughly 98% appearing once. CD8 cells regarded as naive lacked CD45RO, were positively chosen for CCR7, and omitted terminally differentiated effector memory CD45RA+ cells. The sample comprised naive CD8+ T cells sorted from blood. Receptors originate from a man younger than 45 in good health.

The chain uses TRBV11-3 and TRBJ2-7; a possible D gene is TRBD2 (6 bases). The CDR3 length is 16 residues. Between the trimmed V and J ends, which lost 5 bases and 2 bases, there was a span of 19 bases. CDR1 and CDR2 from the germline V gene are SGHNT and YENEEA. In DNA, the CDR3 is TGTGCCAGCAGCCCGGAGGCGGGGACTGCCCCCTACGAGCAGTACTTC. This translates into CASSPEAGTAPYEQYF. Full variable domain (rest looked up from reference TRBV11-3 and TRBJ2-7): EAGVVQSPRYKIIEKKQPVAFWCNPISGHNTLYWYLQNLGQGPELLIRYENEEAVDDSQLPKDRFSAERLKGVDSTLKIQPAELGDSAVYLCASSPEAGTAPYEQYFGPGTRLTVT.

The rearrangement links TRBV5-1 to TRBJ2-7, with D possibly TRBD2 on 7 matching bases. The CDR3 is 17 residues long. The germline gives CDR1 SGHRS, CDR2 YFSETQ. V was trimmed by 0 bases and J by 4 bases, leaving 20 bases between them. CDR3 sequence reads: CASSLVPAGLGGYEQYF. In DNA form, the CDR3 reads TGCGCCAGCAGCTTGGTACCAGCCGGACTAGGGGGATACGAGCAGTACTTC.

The V call is TRBV7-8, the J call TRBJ2-3; no definite D call. Trimming pared 5 bases from V and 0 bases from J, leaving 15 bases between. The CDR3 length is 16 residues. Germline-derived CDR1 and CDR2 are SGHVS and FQNEAQ. CDR3 DNA sequence: TGTGCCAGCAGCCCCCCCCTTTTAGCTAGCACAGATACGCAGTATTTT. The encoded protein is CASSPPLLASTDTQYF.

V and J are TRBV27 and TRBJ1-5; the match to TRBD1 covers 8 bases. The germline gives CDR1 MNHEY, CDR2 SMNVEV (reference sequence). This CDR3 spans 15 amino acids. V trimming: 6 bases; J trimming: 4 bases; junction bases outside the gene matches: 8. The CDR3 reads CASRIRQGSNQPQHF. The CDR3 region has the DNA TGTGCCAGCAGGATACGACAGGGGTCAAATCAGCCCCAGCATTTT.

The CDR3 sequence is CAEIEGPRTEAFF. The CDR3 DNA is TGTGCCGAAATAGAGGGGCCCAGGACTGAAGCTTTCTTT. The rearrangement links TRBV7-9 to TRBJ1-1, with D possibly matching TRBD1 (5 bases). Germline assignment: CDR1 SEHNR and CDR2 FQNEAQ (reference sequence). The CDR3 covers 13 residues. With 11 bases removed from V and 5 bases from J, the gap between germline ends came to 18 bases.

The chain carries TRBV2 and TRBJ2-1; D remains unclear. Between the trimmed V and J ends, which lost 8 bases and 7 bases, there was a span of 15 bases. The germline V gene has CDR1 SNHLY and CDR2 FYNNEI. The CDR3 totals 13 residues. This chain's CDR3 is CASLGSAINEQFF. CDR3 DNA sequence: TGTGCCAGCCTAGGATCGGCGATAAATGAGCAGTTCTTC.

V gene TRBV29-1 combines with J gene TRBJ2-2; weak D call: TRBD1 (5 bases). Trimming shortened V by 1 base and J by 6 bases, and 15 bases separated the two germline ends. Per the germline V gene, CDR1 is SQVTM and CDR2 is ANQGSEA. The CDR3 contains 15 residues. CDR3 sequence reads: CSVEGVDPRAGELFF. The CDR3 DNA sequence: TGCAGCGTTGAAGGAGTTGACCCCAGGGCCGGGGAGCTGTTTTTT.

V gene TRBV29-1 combines with J gene TRBJ1-1, with a weak D call TRBD1 (6 bases). CDR1 is SQVTM and CDR2 is ANQGSEA in the germline V gene. V was cut by 2 bases and J by 4 bases, with 14 bases left in between. The length of the CDR3 is 14 residues. CDR3 nucleotide sequence: TGCAGCGTTGAAATCTGGGGGCACGGCACTGAAGCTTTCTTT. Its translation: CSVEIWGHGTEAFF.

This clone was seen only once. The CDR3 DNA sequence: TGCGCCAGCAGCCCAGCCCGGGGTGCGGGATACGAGCAGTACTTC. Its translation: CASSPARGAGYEQYF. The rearrangement links TRBV5-1 to TRBJ2-7; D perhaps matches TRBD2 (6 bases). V was shortened by 4 bases and J by 4 bases, with 18 bases between the two germline ends. Germline lookup yields CDR1 SGHRS and CDR2 YFSETQ. The CDR3 runs 15 residues.

The J gene is TRBJ2-3, the V gene TRBV7-9; 15 bases are a match to TRBD2. CDR1 SEHNR and CDR2 FQNEAQ come from the germline V gene (reference sequence). V shed 5 bases and J 8 bases; nucleotides not matched to a gene: 11. The CDR3 totals 17 residues. CDR3 in amino acids: CASSGFGTSGRLGTQYF. Written as DNA, the CDR3 is TGTGCCAGCAGCGGTTTCGGGACTAGCGGGAGGTTGGGTACGCAGTATTTT.

This clone was recorded once. This chain joins TRBV11-2 and TRBJ2-5; 7 nucleotides match TRBD2. The CDR3 is 15 amino acids. In germline, CDR1 is SGHAT, CDR2 FQNNGV. V dropped 0 bases and J dropped 2; count of bases not matched to a gene: 3. The CDR3 sequence: CASSLEAGDQETQYF. The CDR3 bases are TGTGCCAGCAGCTTAGAGGCGGGAGATCAAGAGACCCAGTACTTC.

The chain carries TRBV5-1 and TRBJ2-3; the D gene is possibly TRBD1 (5 bases). Trimming removed 4 bases from V and 7 bases from J, with 19 bases in between. CDR3 length: 15 residues. Germline assignment: CDR1 SGHRS and CDR2 YFSETQ. CDR3 coding DNA: TGCGCCAGCAGCCTGGAGCCTCCGACAGTTCATACGCAGTATTTT. Translated, it gives CASSLEPPTVHTQYF.

The gene calls are TRBV5-1 and TRBJ2-3; possibly TRBD2 for D (6 bases). V was cut by 0 bases and J by 2 bases, with 10 bases left in between. Germline V lookup: CDR1 SGHRS, CDR2 YFSETQ. The CDR3 covers 15 residues. CDR3 region: CASSLAGRTTDTQYF. CDR3 nucleotides: TGCGCCAGCAGCTTGGCCGGGAGAACCACAGATACGCAGTATTTT. Complete variable domain (other parts from reference TRBV5-1 and TRBJ2-3): KAGVTQTPRYLIKTRGQQVTLSCSPISGHRSVSWYQQTPGQGLQFLFEYFSETQRNKGNFPGRFSGRQFSNSRSEMNVSTLELGDSALYLCASSLAGRTTDTQYFGPGTRLTVL.

The chain carries TRBV15 and TRBJ2-2; 9 bases are shared with TRBD2. CDR1 is LNHNV and CDR2 is YYDKDF in the germline V gene (reference sequence). J lost 4 bases, V lost 1 base, and 4 bases had no gene match. This CDR3 has 16 amino acids. CDR3 amino acids: CATSRGPSGATGELFF. The DNA of the CDR3 is TGTGCCACCAGCAGAGGGCCTAGCGGGGCCACCGGGGAGCTGTTTTTT.

The rearrangement uses TRBV9 and TRBJ2-7; D is uncertain. The CDR3 contains 14 residues. Trimming removed 0 bases at V and 2 bases at J, with 9 bases between. Germline CDR1 and CDR2: SGDLS and YYNGEE. CDR3: CASSVGLPTYEQYF. DNA of the CDR3: TGTGCCAGCAGCGTAGGGCTTCCAACCTACGAGCAGTACTTC.

The chain joins TRBV7-8 to TRBJ2-2; unclear D gene. This CDR3 contains 18 residues. Trimming shortened V by 4 bases and J by 0 bases, and 18 bases separated the two germline ends. Germline V gene sequence: CDR1 SGHVS, CDR2 FQNEAQ. DNA of the CDR3: TGTGCCAGCAGCTCCCGACAATCCCGGTGGGCGAACACCGGGGAGCTGTTTTTT. This codes for CASSSRQSRWANTGELFF.

The count of this clone is one. The chain joins TRBV29-1 to TRBJ2-2, with 7 bases matching TRBD1. CDR1 and CDR2 (germline): SQVTM, ANQGSEA. Trimming at V came to 6 bases and at J to 6 bases, leaving 10 bases not matched to a gene. CDR3 length: 14 amino acids. CDR3 amino acids: CSVAEQGTAGELFF. The CDR3 nucleotides read TGCAGCGTCGCGGAACAGGGGACGGCCGGGGAGCTGTTTTTT.

This chain joins TRBV7-9 and TRBJ2-7; the D is unclear. In germline, CDR1 is SEHNR, CDR2 FQNEAQ (reference sequence). V lost 5 bases to trimming and J lost 5 bases, with 13 bases between them. The CDR3 has 13 amino acids. CDR3: CASSDGPANEQYF. CDR3 in DNA: TGTGCCAGCAGCGACGGCCCGGCGAACGAGCAGTACTTC.

This chain uses TRBV5-1 with TRBJ2-1, with D possibly TRBD1 on 6 matching bases. CDR1 is SGHRS, CDR2 YFSETQ, per germline. Trimming removed 4 bases at V and 4 bases at J, with 18 bases between. CDR3 length: 16 amino acids. CDR3 DNA: TGCGCCAGCAGCCCGACACAGGGTGTCCTGTACAATGAGCAGTTCTTC. This codes for CASSPTQGVLYNEQFF. Drawing the rest from reference TRBV5-1 and TRBJ2-1, the complete variable domain is KAGVTQTPRYLIKTRGQQVTLSCSPISGHRSVSWYQQTPGQGLQFLFEYFSETQRNKGNFPGRFSGRQFSNSRSEMNVSTLELGDSALYLCASSPTQGVLYNEQFFGPGTRLTVL.

The chain recombines TRBV11-2 with TRBJ2-3; D possibly corresponds to TRBD2 (7 bases). The CDR3 length is 15 residues. The germline V gene has CDR1 SGHAT and CDR2 FQNNGV. The ends were cut back, 3 bases at V and 3 bases at J, with 13 bases in the middle. The CDR3 sequence is CASSFRGRATDTQYF. CDR3 in DNA: TGTGCCAGCAGCTTTAGGGGGAGGGCAACAGATACGCAGTATTTT.

This clone was recorded once. The rearrangement links TRBV27 to TRBJ1-5, with 8 bases lining up with TRBD1. V shed 4 bases and J 0 bases; nucleotides not matched to a gene: 2. Germline V gene sequence: CDR1 MNHEY, CDR2 SMNVEV (reference sequence). CDR3 length: 15 residues. CDR3 DNA: TGTGCCAGCAGTTCGACAGGGGTTAGCAATCAGCCCCAGCATTTT. It translates to CASSSTGVSNQPQHF.

The rearrangement links TRBV5-1 to TRBJ2-2; no firm D call. The CDR3 is 15 amino acids. The germline V gene has CDR1 SGHRS and CDR2 YFSETQ. Trimming removed 0 bases from V and 0 bases from J, with 6 bases in between. CDR3 in amino acids: CASSLERSNTGELFF. The CDR3 DNA sequence: TGCGCCAGCAGCTTGGAACGATCGAACACCGGGGAGCTGTTTTTT.

The chain uses TRBV4-3 and TRBJ1-2; possibly TRBD1 for D (5 bases). This CDR3 spans 15 amino acids. Germline assignment: CDR1 LGHNA and CDR2 YSLEER. Trimming stripped 0 bases from V and 8 bases from J, with 16 bases between. CDR3 nucleotides: TGCGCCAGCAGCCAAGATTGGGGCCTTTCCGACGGCTACACCTTC. Amino acid sequence: CASSQDWGLSDGYTF.

V is TRBV4-1 and J is TRBJ2-7; TRBD2 matches 9 bases. Trimming at V came to 0 bases and at J to 3 bases, leaving 0 bases not matched to a gene. The CDR3 contains 14 residues. The germline gives CDR1 MGHRA, CDR2 YSYEKL. CDR3 DNA: TGCGCCAGCAGCCAAGAGCGGGAGGGCTACGAGCAGTACTTC. Its translation is CASSQEREGYEQYF.

The V gene is TRBV18, the J gene TRBJ1-1; D is unclear. Germline V CDR1 and CDR2: KGHSH, LQKENI. The ends were cut back, 6 bases at V and 0 bases at J, with 11 bases in the middle. CDR3 size: 14 residues. CDR3 sequence reads: CASSGGDLNTEAFF. In DNA, the CDR3 is TGTGCCAGCTCCGGCGGCGACCTGAACACTGAAGCTTTCTTT.

CDR3 nucleotides: TGTGCCAGCAGCGCCCGGGACTCAACCTACGAGCAGTACTTC. Its protein product is CASSARDSTYEQYF. V is TRBV7-9 and J is TRBJ2-7; D is possibly TRBD2 (6 bases). The V gene's germline CDR1 is SEHNR and CDR2 FQNEAQ (reference sequence). Trimming stripped 5 bases from V and 2 bases from J, with 13 bases between. This CDR3 is built from 14 residues.